The source of this TCR beta chain is a study of cytomegalovirus exposure and HLA in healthy donors. Overall study results and limits: Most observed TCR sequences were rare, whereas some public TCRs were detected in many donors. Researchers reported in a later analysis that a missense DCLRE1C variant was tied to TCR beta V- and J-gene trimming.

CDR1 is SEHNR, CDR2 FQNEAQ, per germline (reference sequence). This CDR3 contains 17 residues. V trimming: 1 base; J trimming: 2 bases; junction bases outside the gene matches: 8. With regard to this clone: The antigen remains undetermined.

PCR primers comprised 60 Vbeta and 13 Jbeta primers. Libraries were prepared by immunoSEQ multiplex PCR; TCRdb keeps only in-frame clonotypes and omits some of them. The sample lists approximately 100,000 clones; 60% to 80% were seen once. The sequenced material came from PBMCs. The rearrangement uses TRBV7-9 and TRBJ2-7; TRBD2 matches at 10 bases. The sequence was obtained from a boy between 5 and 17 years old in good health and CMV-seronegative. This CDR3 is CASSLDSGRTNTYEQYF. The CDR3 coding sequence is TGTGCCAGCAGCTTAGATAGCGGGAGGACTAATACCTACGAGCAGTACTTC.